Here is one T cell receptor beta chain with its context. Germline V gene sequence: CDR1 SGHVS, CDR2 FQNEAQ. J was trimmed by 4 bases and V by 3 bases; bases with no gene match: 5. This CDR3 is built from 16 residues. Original methodology: Estimation of nucleated cell counts relied on the amplification of reference gene primers. Only in-frame clones appear in the TCRdb table, and some are missing; sequencing was by immunoSEQ multiplex PCR. From that table come the V and J calls and clone size; the DNA was used to work out D and trimming. The profile shows more than 70,000 clones, 86% of them singletons. The data were obtained in a study of blood T cell repertoires in COVID-19. Study context: Some COVID-19 samples were acute and others convalescent; all came from the United States, Italy and Spain. PBMCs, B-cell-depleted T cells, or T cells provided the cDNA or gDNA that made up the material.

This chain uses TRBV7-8 with TRBJ2-1, with 11 bases identical to TRBD2. The sequencing input was peripheral blood. The source is a man aged 80 or over with active or convalescent COVID-19. CDR3 bases: TGTGCCAGCAGCTTCTCCGGGACTAGCGGTTACAATGAGCAGTTCTTC. This sequence encodes CASSFSGTSGYNEQFF.